This T cell receptor beta chain was documented in a study of shared clonotypes between healthy human individuals. General study points: Researchers sampled only blood; tissue repertoires likely differ.

The data were produced by immunoSEQ multiplex PCR, yet TCRdb's version contains in-frame clones alone and is incomplete. This table has hundreds of thousands of clones, around 97% appearing once. On this clone itself: Its antigen is as yet unknown.

CDR1 and CDR2 from the germline V gene are SGHRS and YFSETQ. The CDR3 is made up of 12 amino acids. Deletions cut 3 bases from V and 5 bases from J, with 8 bases between. Sequencing was done on a sample of naive CD4+ T cells sorted from blood. Subset meaning: CD45RA+ positively selected. The receptor was isolated from a woman in her 30s in good health. The chain joins TRBV5-1 to TRBJ1-1; unclear D gene. This chain's CDR3 is CASSSIGTEAFF. In nucleotides, the CDR3 is TGCGCCAGCAGCTCGATAGGGACTGAAGCTTTCTTT.